The 25 T cell receptor beta chains reported below all come from one sample, sequenced in a study of blood T cell repertoires in COVID-19. The method was immunoSEQ multiplex PCR; TCRdb's version includes in-frame clones alone and lacks a portion of them. Of over 150,000 clones listed, 80% to 90% are singletons. The sample comprised peripheral blood. The receptors were sampled from a man between 18 and 29 years old who had recovered from COVID-19.

V gene TRBV7-2 combines with J gene TRBJ2-7; possible D gene TRBD1, 5 bases. The CDR3 consists of 13 residues. V was cut by 2 bases and J by 7 bases, with 12 bases left in between. CDR1 is SGHTA and CDR2 is FQGNSA in the germline V gene. The CDR3 nucleotides read TGTGCCAGCAGCTTATCTCCAGGGCGGGAGCAGTACTTC. This encodes CASSLSPGREQYF.

This chain joins TRBV11-2 and TRBJ1-1; D possibly corresponds to TRBD1 (5 bases). The V end lost 1 base, the J end lost 12 bases, and 12 bases lay between the germline ends. This CDR3 region has 12 residues. CDR1 is SGHAT and CDR2 is FQNNGV in the germline V gene. Here the CDR3 DNA reads TGTGCCAGCAGCTTAGCACTGGCAGGGACTTTCTTT. Translation: CASSLALAGTFF.

This chain links TRBV6-4 with TRBJ2-7; the match to TRBD1 covers 9 bases. Germline V lookup: CDR1 MRHNA, CDR2 SNTAGT. V lost 6 bases to trimming and J lost 2 bases; unmatched junction nucleotides: 5. The CDR3 loop spans 14 amino acids. The CDR3: CASSQDRGAYEQYF. The CDR3 DNA is TGTGCCAGCAGCCAGGACAGGGGTGCCTACGAGCAGTACTTC.

The J gene is TRBJ2-3, the V gene TRBV7-2, with 10 bases that match TRBD1. Germline loops: CDR1 SGHTA, CDR2 FQGNSA. V lost 5 bases and J lost 2; bases outside the gene matches: 7. The CDR3 sequence is 16 residues long. The CDR3 DNA reads as TGTGCCAGCAGCCCCCCGGGACAGGGGTTCACAGATACGCAGTATTTT. Amino acids: CASSPPGQGFTDTQYF.

The chain has TRBV19 and TRBJ1-2; possibly TRBD1 for D (6 bases). This CDR3 comprises 13 residues. Germline V gene data show CDR1 as LNHDA and CDR2 as SQIVND (reference sequence). V was cut by 6 bases and J by 6 bases, with 14 bases left in between. CDR3 sequence: CASSRDRSNGYTF. The CDR3 nucleotides read TGTGCCAGTAGCCGCGACAGGTCAAATGGCTACACCTTC. The variable domain in full, completed from reference TRBV19 and TRBJ1-2, reads DGGITQSPKYLFRKEGQNVTLSCEQNLNHDAMYWYRQDPGQGLRLIYYSQIVNDFQKGDIAEGYSVSREKKESFPLTVTSAQKNPTAFYLCASSRDRSNGYTFGSGTRLTVV.

V gene TRBV6-1 combines with J gene TRBJ1-2; no clear D. The V gene's germline CDR1 is MNHNS and CDR2 SASEGT. This CDR3 region has 14 residues. Trimming shortened V by 3 bases and J by 7 bases, and 15 bases separated the two germline ends. CDR3 DNA sequence: TGTGCCAGCAGTGACAGTACTAGGGCGGGTGGCTACACCTTC. This translates into CASSDSTRAGGYTF.

V gene TRBV30 combines with J gene TRBJ1-1; maybe TRBD1 (5 bases). The CDR3 loop spans 13 amino acids. Germline V gene lookup returns CDR1 GTSNPN and CDR2 SVGIG (reference sequence). The germline V and J ends were trimmed by 0 bases and 6 bases, with 11 bases remaining between them. In DNA form, the CDR3 reads TGTGCCTGGAGTGTTAGGGGAGGAGCTGAAGCTTTCTTT. Its protein product is CAWSVRGGAEAFF.

CDR3 sequence reads: CSLRGPGGYTF. The CDR3 DNA is TGCAGCTTAAGGGGGCCGGGTGGCTACACCTTC. V gene TRBV29-1 combines with J gene TRBJ1-2; TRBD1 matches at 7 bases. Looked up from germline, CDR1 is SQVTM and CDR2 is ANQGSEA. This CDR3 region has 11 residues. V shed 8 bases and J 7 bases; nucleotides not matched to a gene: 7.

The chain joins TRBV4-1 to TRBJ2-2; unclear D gene. The germline V gene encodes CDR1 MGHRA and CDR2 YSYEKL. The CDR3 extends over 13 amino acids. Trimming cost V 3 bases and J 3 bases, with 5 bases left between them. The CDR3 bases are TGCGCCAGCAGCCACCTATACACCGGGGAGCTGTTTTTT. It codes for CASSHLYTGELFF.

The rearrangement links TRBV6-2 or TRBV6-3 to TRBJ2-2; tentative D call: TRBD1 (6 bases). V was shortened by 5 bases and J by 4 bases, with 14 bases between the two germline ends. Germline V gene sequence: CDR1 MNHEY, CDR2 SVGEGT. The CDR3 consists of 15 residues. CDR3 DNA: TGTGCCAGCAGTCTCCTACAGGGATCCACCGGGGAGCTGTTTTTT. Translation: CASSLLQGSTGELFF.

The V call is TRBV7-2, the J call TRBJ1-3; no clear D. Between the trimmed V and J ends, which lost 4 bases and 0 bases, there was a span of 13 bases. Germline-derived CDR1 and CDR2 are SGHTA and FQGNSA. CDR3 length equals 16 residues. The CDR3: CASSSLETSSGNTIYF. CDR3 coding DNA: TGTGCCAGCAGCTCGTTAGAAACGAGCTCTGGAAACACCATATATTTT.

The chain is built from TRBV10-3 and TRBJ2-1; D remains unclear. Germline V gene sequence: CDR1 ENHRY, CDR2 SYGVKD. This CDR3 region has 14 residues. The V end lost 6 bases, the J end lost 3 bases, and 12 bases lay between the germline ends. In nucleotides, the CDR3 is TGTGCCATCAGCGAGACTGCCTTCTACAATGAGCAGTTCTTC. It yields the protein CAISETAFYNEQFF.

The chain joins TRBV10-3 to TRBJ1-6, with 7 bases matching TRBD1. V shed 5 bases, J shed 0 bases, and the junction held 7 bases outside the gene matches. CDR3 length: 17 residues. Germline V lookup: CDR1 ENHRY, CDR2 SYGVKD. The CDR3 DNA sequence: TGTGCCATCAGTTCGGGACAGCTTTTCTCCTATAATTCACCCCTCCACTTT. This gives the protein CAISSGQLFSYNSPLHF.

The chain carries TRBV11-3 and TRBJ2-1, with 7 bases lining up with TRBD2. Germline trimming cut 4 bases from V and 6 bases from J; bases unmatched to any gene: 3. CDR3 length: 13 amino acids. Germline CDR1 and CDR2: SGHNT and YENEEA. The CDR3: CASSSGGINEQFF. DNA of the CDR3: TGTGCCAGCAGCTCGGGGGGAATCAATGAGCAGTTCTTC.

The V call is TRBV9, the J call TRBJ2-2, with a possible D match to TRBD2 (5 bases). The CDR3 spans 12 residues. V dropped 4 bases and J dropped 7 bases, with 8 bases sitting between them. Germline V gives CDR1 SGDLS, CDR2 YYNGEE. Written as DNA, the CDR3 is TGTGCCAGCAGCCTCGGGGACGGGGAGCTGTTTTTT. Encoded protein: CASSLGDGELFF.

This sequence joins TRBV10-3 and TRBJ2-5, with D unresolved. CDR1 is ENHRY and CDR2 is SYGVKD in the germline V gene. V shed 3 bases and J shed 2 bases, with 13 bases lying between them. The length of the CDR3 is 15 residues. The CDR3 spells CAISDPRVRQETQYF. The CDR3 DNA is TGTGCCATCAGTGATCCACGGGTTAGGCAAGAGACCCAGTACTTC.

The CDR3 reads CASSQVADQETQYF. CDR3 DNA: TGCGCCAGCAGCCAAGTGGCAGATCAAGAGACCCAGTACTTC. This chain joins TRBV4-1 and TRBJ2-5; no firm D call. Germline V gene data show CDR1 as MGHRA and CDR2 as YSYEKL. This CDR3 comprises 14 residues. The V end was cut by 1 base, the J end by 2 bases, with 8 bases between.

The chain employs TRBV7-3 and TRBJ2-3; 9 nucleotides align to TRBD1. This CDR3 spans 17 amino acids. Germline loops: CDR1 SGHTA, CDR2 FQGTGA. V was clipped by 5 bases and J by 2 bases; unmatched bases: 11. CDR3 sequence (DNA): TGTGCCAGCAGCCCAGAGGGGACAGGGTCCCTCACAGATACGCAGTATTTT. Translating it yields CASSPEGTGSLTDTQYF.

The chain joins TRBV27 to TRBJ1-1; a possible D gene is TRBD1 (6 bases). V lost 3 bases and J lost 0, with 8 bases in between. The CDR3 loop spans 14 amino acids. Germline loops: CDR1 MNHEY, CDR2 SMNVEV (reference sequence). The CDR3 bases are TGTGCCAGCAGTTTTGGACAGATGAACACTGAAGCTTTCTTT. Amino acids: CASSFGQMNTEAFF.

CDR3 protein: CSVFVRDSPTGTQYF. CDR3 coding DNA: TGCAGCGTTTTTGTTCGGGACAGCCCGACTGGTACGCAGTATTTT. J is TRBJ2-3 and V is TRBV29-1; 7 bases map to TRBD1. The V gene end was trimmed by 5 bases and the J gene end by 8 bases; junction bases not matched to a gene: 16. The germline gives CDR1 SQVTM, CDR2 ANQGSEA. The CDR3 is 15 residues long.

The V and J genes are TRBV10-1 and TRBJ2-3, with D perhaps matching TRBD2 (5 bases). The CDR3 length is 15 residues. V gave up 2 bases and J gave up 2 bases, with 11 bases separating them. The germline V gene encodes CDR1 WNHNN and CDR2 SYGVQD (reference sequence). The DNA of the CDR3 is TGCGCCAGCAGTGAGGAGGGTAGGGACACAGATACGCAGTATTTT. Encoded protein: CASSEEGRDTDTQYF.

In this sample, this clone turned up a few times. The CDR3 reads CASSQSGTNSYEQYF. The CDR3 nucleotides are TGTGCCAGCTCCCAATCCGGGACAAACTCCTACGAGCAGTACTTC. The chain couples TRBV18 to TRBJ2-7; D might be TRBD1 (6 bases). Germline CDR1 KGHSH, CDR2 LQKENI. V was trimmed by 6 bases and J by 0 bases, leaving 15 bases between them. The CDR3 extends over 15 amino acids.

The rearrangement joins TRBV3-1 (or the pseudogene TRBV3-2) to TRBJ1-1; D gene unclear. The length of the CDR3 is 14 residues. V lost 1 base, J lost 2 bases, and 8 bases lay in between. CDR1 and CDR2 from the germline V gene are LGHDT and YNNKEL (reference sequence). CDR3 in DNA: TGTGCCAGCAGCCAAGGAACCTATAACACTGAAGCTTTCTTT. Its protein is CASSQGTYNTEAFF.

The rearrangement links TRBV6-5 to TRBJ2-7; 9 bases agree with TRBD1. CDR3 length: 12 amino acids. Per the germline V gene, CDR1 is MNHEY and CDR2 is SVGAGI. The trim removed 8 bases at V and 3 bases at J, leaving 2 bases unmatched. The CDR3 is CASRTGDYEQYF. Written as DNA, the CDR3 is TGTGCCAGCCGGACAGGGGACTACGAGCAGTACTTC.

This chain uses TRBV7-3 with TRBJ2-3; tentatively, D is TRBD2 (6 bases). Per germline, CDR1 SGHTA and CDR2 FQGTGA. The length of the CDR3 is 16 residues. Trimming stripped 5 bases from V and 2 bases from J, with 17 bases between. CDR3 amino acids: CASSPQGSGPTDTQYF. The DNA of the CDR3 is TGTGCCAGCAGCCCCCAAGGTAGCGGTCCCACAGATACGCAGTATTTT.